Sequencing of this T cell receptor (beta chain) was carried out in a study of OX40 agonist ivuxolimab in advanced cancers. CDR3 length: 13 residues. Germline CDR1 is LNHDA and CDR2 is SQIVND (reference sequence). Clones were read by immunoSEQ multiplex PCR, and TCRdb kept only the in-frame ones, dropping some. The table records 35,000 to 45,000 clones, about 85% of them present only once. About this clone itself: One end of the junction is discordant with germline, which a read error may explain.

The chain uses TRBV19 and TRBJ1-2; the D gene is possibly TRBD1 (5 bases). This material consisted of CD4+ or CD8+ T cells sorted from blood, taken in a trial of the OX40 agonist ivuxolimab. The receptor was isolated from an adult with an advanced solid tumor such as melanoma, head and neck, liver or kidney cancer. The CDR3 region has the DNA TGTGCCAGTAGTTTAGAGGGGAGGCAAGGCTACACCTTC. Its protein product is CASSLEGRQGYTF.